This T cell receptor (beta chain) came from a study of blood T cell repertoires in COVID-19. The overall study: COVID-19 samples collected from the United States, Italy and Spain covered acute and convalescent phases. The analysed material was cDNA or gDNA that came from T cells, B-cell-depleted T cells, or PBMCs.

Authors' data handling: Amplification with reference gene primers provided the estimates of nucleated cell counts. Generated by immunoSEQ multiplex PCR, the TCRdb table keeps only in-frame clones and is missing some. D and trimming come from the DNA, and the V and J calls and clone size come from that table. In the table there are about 250,000 clones, 75% to 90% of which are singletons. CDR1 and CDR2 (germline): SGHVS, FNYEAQ. The CDR3 contains 17 residues. V lost 3 bases, J lost 1 base, and 4 bases stayed unmatched. The sample consisted of peripheral blood. This clonotype was obtained from a woman aged 40 to 49 who had recovered from COVID-19. The chain has TRBV7-6 and TRBJ2-6; TRBD1 aligns across 9 bases. CDR3 region: CASSLGQGRSGANVLTF. The CDR3 DNA reads TGTGCCAGCAGCTTGGGACAGGGACGATCTGGGGCCAACGTCCTGACTTTC.